The TCR beta chain under discussion was sequenced for a study of T-cell reconstitution after alpha-beta-depleted transplantation in children. Unique molecular identifiers were used in preparing the TCRbeta library. TCRdb called the PCR reads again in MiXCR, with one record for every CDR3 protein. The data contain 600,000 to 700,000 distinct CDR3 sequences, about 15% of them singletons. This clonotype has more than one count but fewer than ten. V was pared by 7 bases and J by 6 bases, with 7 bases of the junction left unmatched. CDR3 length: 13 residues. CDR1 and CDR2 from the germline V gene are SGHRS and YFSETQ.

This chain links TRBV5-1 with TRBJ2-1; TRBD2 matches 7 bases. This specimen was PBMCs from the stem cell graft donor, taken from the stem cell graft. The sequence came from a human donor who donated a stem cell graft to a child with acute myeloid leukemia. The CDR3 DNA sequence: TGCGCCAGCCGCGAGGGAGGGGTCAATGAGCAGTTCTTC. This sequence encodes CASREGGVNEQFF. The variable domain in full, with the rest retrieved from reference TRBV5-1 and TRBJ2-1, is KAGVTQTPRYLIKTRGQQVTLSCSPISGHRSVSWYQQTPGQGLQFLFEYFSETQRNKGNFPGRFSGRQFSNSRSEMNVSTLELGDSALYLCASREGGVNEQFFGPGTRLTVL.